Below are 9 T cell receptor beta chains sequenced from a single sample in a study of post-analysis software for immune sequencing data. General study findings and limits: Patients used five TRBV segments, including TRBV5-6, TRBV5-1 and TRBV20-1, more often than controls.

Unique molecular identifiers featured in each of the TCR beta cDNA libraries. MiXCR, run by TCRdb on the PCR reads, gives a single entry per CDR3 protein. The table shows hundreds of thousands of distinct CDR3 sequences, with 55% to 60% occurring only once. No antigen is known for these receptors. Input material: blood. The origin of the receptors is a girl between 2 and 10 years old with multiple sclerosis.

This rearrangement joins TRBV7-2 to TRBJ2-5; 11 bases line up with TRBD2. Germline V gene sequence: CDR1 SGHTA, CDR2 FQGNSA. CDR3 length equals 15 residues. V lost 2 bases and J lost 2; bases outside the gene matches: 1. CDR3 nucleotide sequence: TGTGCCAGCAGCTTATGGACTAGCGGGCAAGAGACCCAGTACTTC. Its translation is CASSLWTSGQETQYF.

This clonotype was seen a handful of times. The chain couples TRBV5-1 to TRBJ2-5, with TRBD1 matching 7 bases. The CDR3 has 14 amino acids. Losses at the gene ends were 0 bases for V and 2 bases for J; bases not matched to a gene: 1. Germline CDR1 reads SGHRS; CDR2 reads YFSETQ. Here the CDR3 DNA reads TGCGCCAGCAGCTTGGAGGGACAGCAAGAGACCCAGTACTTC. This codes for CASSLEGQQETQYF.

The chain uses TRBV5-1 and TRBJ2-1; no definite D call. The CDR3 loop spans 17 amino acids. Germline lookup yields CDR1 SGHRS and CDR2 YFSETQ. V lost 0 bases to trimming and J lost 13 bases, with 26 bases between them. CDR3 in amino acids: CASSLGLKGEGNVEQFF. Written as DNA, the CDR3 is TGCGCCAGCAGCTTGGGGCTTAAGGGTGAAGGGAACGTTGAACAGTTCTTC.

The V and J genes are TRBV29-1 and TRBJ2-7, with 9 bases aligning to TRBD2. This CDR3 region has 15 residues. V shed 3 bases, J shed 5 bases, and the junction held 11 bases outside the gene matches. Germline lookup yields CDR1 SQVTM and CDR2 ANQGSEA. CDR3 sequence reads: CSVETTGLAGNEQYF. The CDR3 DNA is TGCAGCGTTGAGACCACGGGACTAGCCGGCAACGAGCAGTACTTC.

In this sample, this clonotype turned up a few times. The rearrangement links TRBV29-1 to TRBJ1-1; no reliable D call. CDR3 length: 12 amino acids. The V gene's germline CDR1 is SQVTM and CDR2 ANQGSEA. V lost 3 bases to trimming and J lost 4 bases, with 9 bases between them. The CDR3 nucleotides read TGCAGCGTTGATCGCGGTCCCACTGAAGCTTTCTTT. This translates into CSVDRGPTEAFF.

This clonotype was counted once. DNA for the CDR3: TGTGCCAGCAGCTTTTACGCGGCGCTTACGAACACCGGGGAGCTGTTTTTT. Translated, it gives CASSFYAALTNTGELFF. The J gene is TRBJ2-2, the V gene TRBV7-2; D not certain. The germline V gene encodes CDR1 SGHTA and CDR2 FQGNSA. V was cut by 3 bases and J by 0 bases, with 14 bases left in between. This CDR3 comprises 17 residues.

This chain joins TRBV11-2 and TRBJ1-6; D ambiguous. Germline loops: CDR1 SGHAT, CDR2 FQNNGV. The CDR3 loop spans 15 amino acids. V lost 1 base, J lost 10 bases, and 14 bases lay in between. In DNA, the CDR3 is TGTGCCAGCAGCTTAGCGGCGGGTCTGAACTCACCCCTCCACTTT. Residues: CASSLAAGLNSPLHF.

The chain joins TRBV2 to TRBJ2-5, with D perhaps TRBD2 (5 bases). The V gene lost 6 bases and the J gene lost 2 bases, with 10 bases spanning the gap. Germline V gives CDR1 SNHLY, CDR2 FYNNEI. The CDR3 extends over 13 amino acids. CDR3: CASRVDLQETQYF. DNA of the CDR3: TGTGCCAGCAGGGTGGACTTACAAGAGACCCAGTACTTC. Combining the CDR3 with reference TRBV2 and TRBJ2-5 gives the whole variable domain EPEVTQTPSHQVTQMGQEVILRCVPISNHLYFYWYRQILGQKVEFLVSFYNNEISEKSEIFDDQFSVERPDGSNFTLKIRSTKLEDSAMYFCASRVDLQETQYFGPGTRLLVL.

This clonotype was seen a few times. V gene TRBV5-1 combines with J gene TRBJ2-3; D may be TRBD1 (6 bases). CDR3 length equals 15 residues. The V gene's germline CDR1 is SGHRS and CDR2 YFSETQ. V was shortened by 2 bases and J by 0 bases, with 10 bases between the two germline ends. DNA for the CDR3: TGCGCCAGCAGCTTACAGGGTACTAGCACAGATACGCAGTATTTT. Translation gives CASSLQGTSTDTQYF.